These 29 T cell receptor beta chains came from one sample sequenced in a study of T-cell reconstitution after alpha-beta-depleted transplantation in children. Unique molecular identifiers were incorporated during preparation of the TCRbeta library. TCRdb processed the PCR reads anew with MiXCR; each CDR3 protein has one entry. The table lists 200,000 to 300,000 distinct CDR3 sequences, about 26% of them singletons. The source was PBMCs, collected before TCRalphabeta/CD19-depleted stem cell transplant. The receptors stem from a girl aged 2 to 9 with Fanconi anemia, due to receive a stem cell transplant.

There are many counts of this clonotype. This chain uses TRBV6-2 or TRBV6-3 with TRBJ1-5; D is possibly TRBD1 (6 bases). The CDR3 sequence is 14 residues long. Germline V gives CDR1 MNHEY, CDR2 SVGEGT. The V end was cut by 10 bases, the J end by 2 bases, with 15 bases between. In DNA, the CDR3 is TGTGCCACTAGCCGGACAGCACGCAATCAGCCCCAGCATTTT. The encoded protein is CATSRTARNQPQHF.

The CDR3 DNA reads as TGTGCCAGCAGTTACCCGGGGGGCCGGTACAATGAGCAGTTCTTC. Amino acids: CASSYPGGRYNEQFF. V usage is TRBV6-2 or TRBV6-3 and J usage is TRBJ2-1, with a possible D match to TRBD2 (7 bases). This CDR3 contains 15 residues. Trimming removed 2 bases from V and 4 bases from J, with 12 bases in between. CDR1 MNHEY and CDR2 SVGEGT come from the germline V gene.

This clonotype has a count of ten or more. This chain joins TRBV29-1 and TRBJ1-1; no clear D. Germline V gene lookup returns CDR1 SQVTM and CDR2 ANQGSEA. V was trimmed by 3 bases and J by 1 base, leaving 3 bases between them. This CDR3 comprises 11 residues. The CDR3 DNA reads TGCAGCGTTGATCGGAACACTGAAGCTTTCTTT. This translates into CSVDRNTEAFF.

A few counts support this clonotype. V gene TRBV7-2 combines with J gene TRBJ2-7; 13 bases agree with TRBD2. The length of the CDR3 is 18 residues. CDR1 SGHTA and CDR2 FQGNSA come from the germline V gene. Germline trimming cut 0 bases from V and 0 bases from J; bases unmatched to any gene: 5. Here the CDR3 DNA reads TGTGCCAGCAGCTTAGCCGGGACTAGCGGGGTAAGCTCCTACGAGCAGTACTTC. It yields the protein CASSLAGTSGVSSYEQYF.

This clonotype has at least ten counts. Mismatch with germline at one junction end may stem from a read error. The chain uses TRBV2 and TRBJ1-4; D not certain. CDR1 is SNHLY, CDR2 FYNNEI, per germline. There are 12 residues in the CDR3. The CDR3 DNA reads as TGTGCCAGCAGTGAGTTTACCGGTGACCCTTATTTT. As protein: CASSEFTGDPYF.

This clonotype appeared many times. The chain uses TRBV5-1 and TRBJ1-1, with D uncertain. Trimming took 2 bases from V and 5 from J, leaving 13 bases between them. Germline V lookup: CDR1 SGHRS, CDR2 YFSETQ. The CDR3 covers 14 residues. The CDR3 bases are TGCGCCAGCAGCTTCCAAACCCAGATGACTGAAGCTTTCTTT. Its protein is CASSFQTQMTEAFF.

The chain uses TRBV13 and TRBJ2-1, with TRBD2 matching over 13 bases. Germline V gene sequence: CDR1 PRHDT, CDR2 FYEKMQ (reference sequence). The CDR3 sequence is 16 residues long. The V gene end was trimmed by 5 bases and the J gene end by 4 bases; junction bases not matched to a gene: 5. The CDR3, as DNA: TGTGCCAGCAGCAGGCCGGGACTAGCGGGGTACAATGAGCAGTTCTTC. Protein sequence: CASSRPGLAGYNEQFF.

This rearrangement joins TRBV28 to TRBJ1-1; TRBD1 agrees at 7 bases. The CDR3 covers 14 residues. Germline trimming cut 7 bases from V and 4 bases from J; bases unmatched to any gene: 9. The germline V gene has CDR1 MDHEN and CDR2 SYDVKM. CDR3: CASISGGVGTEAFF. In nucleotides, the CDR3 is TGTGCCAGCATTTCAGGGGGAGTGGGCACTGAAGCTTTCTTT.

This clonotype was recorded many times. The V call is TRBV4-2, the J call TRBJ2-1; no definite D call. Trimming took 1 base from V and 0 from J, leaving 13 bases between them. The CDR3 runs 17 residues. Germline values: CDR1 LGHNA, CDR2 YNFKEQ. The CDR3 DNA reads TGTGCCAGCAGCCAAGTAGAGGCGTCCCGCTCCTACAATGAGCAGTTCTTC. As protein: CASSQVEASRSYNEQFF.

This clonotype has at least ten counts. The rearrangement uses TRBV29-1 and TRBJ2-5; 8 bases match TRBD1. V lost 4 bases and J lost 5; bases outside the gene matches: 3. CDR1 and CDR2 from the germline V gene are SQVTM and ANQGSEA. This CDR3 has 12 residues. CDR3 loop: CSVAQGVETQYF. The CDR3 region has the DNA TGCAGCGTTGCACAGGGGGTGGAGACCCAGTACTTC.

This clonotype has a count of ten or more. The rearrangement links TRBV29-1 to TRBJ2-5, with a tentative D call TRBD2 (6 bases). CDR1 SQVTM and CDR2 ANQGSEA come from the germline V gene. V lost 0 bases and J lost 0, with 11 bases in between. The CDR3 extends over 15 amino acids. CDR3: CSVEDIRDYQETQYF. CDR3 sequence (DNA): TGCAGCGTTGAAGATATCCGGGACTACCAAGAGACCCAGTACTTC.

At least ten counts were recorded for this clonotype. The V gene is TRBV20-1, the J gene TRBJ2-7; D tentatively reads TRBD1 or TRBD2 (6 bases each). The CDR3 totals 11 residues. Germline V lookup: CDR1 DFQATT, CDR2 SNEGSKA (reference sequence). V was cut by 7 bases and J by 4 bases, with 11 bases left in between. In nucleotides, the CDR3 is TGCAGTGATGGGGGGCATTACGAGCAGTACTTC. Translated: CSDGGHYEQYF.

This clonotype was detected ten times or more. CDR3 sequence: CSANLAGGPGTDTQYF. The CDR3 nucleotides are TGCAGTGCTAACCTAGCGGGAGGGCCGGGCACAGATACGCAGTATTTT. The chain employs TRBV20-1 and TRBJ2-3, with TRBD2 identical over 12 bases. Germline lookup yields CDR1 DFQATT and CDR2 SNEGSKA (reference sequence). The CDR3 is made up of 16 amino acids. V dropped 4 bases and J dropped 1; count of bases not matched to a gene: 6.

The chain carries TRBV29-1 and TRBJ1-4; no definite D call. CDR3 length equals 11 residues. Germline V lookup: CDR1 SQVTM, CDR2 ANQGSEA. Deletions cut 5 bases from V and 14 bases from J, with 15 bases between. The chain's CDR3 is CSVYIGWSLFF. As DNA, the CDR3 is TGCAGCGTTTATATAGGATGGTCTCTGTTTTTT.

This clonotype was seen a handful of times. The chain carries TRBV20-1 and TRBJ2-3, with a weak D call TRBD2 (7 bases). This CDR3 contains 14 residues. Germline CDR1 and CDR2: DFQATT and SNEGSKA (reference sequence). The V end was cut by 2 bases, the J end by 4 bases, with 13 bases between. The DNA for the CDR3 is TGCAGTGCTAGAAAGGGGGGGGCTGCAGATACGCAGTATTTT. Translation gives CSARKGGAADTQYF.

The chain recombines TRBV12-3 or TRBV12-4 with TRBJ2-4, with a possible D match to TRBD1 (5 bases). CDR3 length: 15 residues. V lost 3 bases, J lost 10 bases, and 19 bases lay in between. CDR3 residues: CASSFGAVIEDIQYF. CDR3 sequence (DNA): TGTGCCAGCAGTTTTGGGGCAGTCATCGAGGATATTCAGTACTTC.

This clonotype was found many times. This sequence joins TRBV28 and TRBJ1-1; a possible D gene is TRBD1 (5 bases). The V gene's germline CDR1 is MDHEN and CDR2 SYDVKM. The CDR3 sequence is 14 residues long. With 5 bases removed from V and 0 bases from J, the gap between germline ends came to 10 bases. CDR3 sequence (DNA): TGTGCCAGCAGTGAAAGGGGATTGAACACTGAAGCTTTCTTT. This codes for CASSERGLNTEAFF.

The V call is TRBV2, the J call TRBJ2-5; 8 bases are shared with TRBD1. After removal of 0 bases from V and 2 bases from J, the junction contained 2 bases not matched to a gene. Germline V gene lookup returns CDR1 SNHLY and CDR2 FYNNEI. The CDR3 sequence is 15 residues long. The CDR3 DNA is TGTGCCAGCAGTGAAGCGGACAGGGTACAAGAGACCCAGTACTTC. Translation gives CASSEADRVQETQYF.

This clonotype was recorded a few times. The chain combines TRBV20-1 with TRBJ2-7; 8 nucleotides align to TRBD2. CDR1 and CDR2 (germline): DFQATT, SNEGSKA (reference sequence). This CDR3 comprises 14 residues. With V trimmed by 4 bases and J by 2 bases, 7 bases remained unmatched. In DNA, the CDR3 is TGCAGTGCTAACCCCGGGACTAGAGCCTACGAGCAGTACTTC. It specifies CSANPGTRAYEQYF.

This clonotype was detected a few times. It may be a read error: a sequence one base away is much more abundant. The chain carries TRBV27 and TRBJ2-3, with 7 nucleotides matching TRBD1. Unmatched junction bases numbered 4, after V lost 5 bases and J lost 2 bases. Germline CDR1 MNHEY, CDR2 SMNVEV (reference sequence). The CDR3 is made up of 14 amino acids. The CDR3 region is CASSKTGTTDTQYF. In nucleotides, the CDR3 is TGTGCCAGCAGTAAGACAGGGACCACAGATACGCAGTATTTT.

This clonotype was seen repeatedly, ten times or more. In nucleotides, the CDR3 is TGTGCCAGCAGTTTATCTGGCGAGGGGACAGATACGCAGTATTTT. This codes for CASSLSGEGTDTQYF. J is TRBJ2-3 and V is TRBV28; D tentatively reads TRBD1 or TRBD2 (5 bases each). CDR1 is MDHEN and CDR2 is SYDVKM in the germline V gene. The CDR3 is 15 residues long. V dropped 1 base and J dropped 3 bases, with 11 bases sitting between them.

This clonotype appeared many times. V is TRBV6-1 and J is TRBJ2-5; 14 bases are shared with TRBD2. V dropped 5 bases and J dropped 4; count of bases not matched to a gene: 12. Germline V lookup: CDR1 MNHNS, CDR2 SASEGT. CDR3 length equals 18 residues. Here the CDR3 reads CASSNTARLAGGPETQYF. In DNA form, the CDR3 reads TGTGCCAGCAGTAATACCGCCAGACTAGCGGGGGGGCCAGAGACCCAGTACTTC.

The chain combines TRBV10-3 with TRBJ2-7; 7 bases map to TRBD1. The CDR3 is 15 amino acids. Germline loops: CDR1 ENHRY, CDR2 SYGVKD. The J segment lost 2 bases and the V segment lost 2 bases, leaving 6 bases of the junction unmatched. CDR3 nucleotide sequence: TGTGCCATCAGTGAGGATACAGGGGTAACCTACGAGCAGTACTTC. Translating gives CAISEDTGVTYEQYF.

Remarks on this clonotype: The junction departs from germline at one end; a sequencing error may be responsible. The chain is built from TRBV10-3 and TRBJ2-1; the match to TRBD2 covers 15 bases. The germline V gene has CDR1 ENHRY and CDR2 SYGVKD. This CDR3 has 18 amino acids. CDR3 DNA sequence: TGTACCATCAGACGGGGACTAGCGGGAGGTACGTCCTACAATGAGCAGTTCTTC. Translation: CTIRRGLAGGTSYNEQFF.

Concerning this clonotype: The CDR3 does not end in the conserved phenylalanine or tryptophan, so this is likely a read error. The V and J genes are TRBV7-2 and TRBJ2-7, with 11 nucleotides matching TRBD2. Trimming took 5 bases from V and 7 from J; bases not matched to a gene: 10. Germline assignment: CDR1 SGHTA and CDR2 FQGNSA. The CDR3 has 15 residues. Here the CDR3 DNA reads TGTGCCAGCAGCGTTCAGACTAGCGGGATGGGAGAGCAGTACTTG. As protein: CASSVQTSGMGEQYL.

The V call is TRBV2, the J call TRBJ2-2; D unclear. CDR1 is SNHLY, CDR2 FYNNEI, per germline. The CDR3 contains 12 residues. V was trimmed by 8 bases and J by 6 bases, leaving 10 bases between them. The CDR3 region has the DNA TGTGCCAGCTGTCCGTGGGCCGGGGAGCTGTTTTTT. Its translation: CASCPWAGELFF.

This clonotype was detected only once. The V and J genes are TRBV20-1 and TRBJ2-5; D is perhaps TRBD1 (5 bases). The CDR3 sequence is 13 residues long. Germline CDR1 and CDR2: DFQATT and SNEGSKA (reference sequence). The V end was cut by 0 bases, the J end by 5 bases, with 10 bases between. The CDR3: CSAREGLGETQYF. CDR3 nucleotide sequence: TGCAGTGCTAGAGAGGGGCTCGGGGAGACCCAGTACTTC.

This clonotype appeared many times. The chain couples TRBV29-1 to TRBJ1-1, with D maybe TRBD1 (5 bases). The length of the CDR3 is 15 residues. CDR1 is SQVTM and CDR2 is ANQGSEA in the germline V gene. The V and J ends lost 4 bases and 1 base respectively, with 16 bases between them. The CDR3 DNA reads TGCAGCGTTGTAAAAGTTCTGGGGCCGAACACTGAAGCTTTCTTT. Encoded protein: CSVVKVLGPNTEAFF.

This sequence joins TRBV4-1 and TRBJ2-2; a weak D match, TRBD1 (5 bases). The germline V gene has CDR1 MGHRA and CDR2 YSYEKL. The CDR3 length is 17 residues. V was shortened by 4 bases and J by 0 bases, with 15 bases between the two germline ends. DNA for the CDR3: TGCGCCAGCAGCCTCTATGCGAAGGGGCCGAACACCGGGGAGCTGTTTTTT. Its protein product is CASSLYAKGPNTGELFF.